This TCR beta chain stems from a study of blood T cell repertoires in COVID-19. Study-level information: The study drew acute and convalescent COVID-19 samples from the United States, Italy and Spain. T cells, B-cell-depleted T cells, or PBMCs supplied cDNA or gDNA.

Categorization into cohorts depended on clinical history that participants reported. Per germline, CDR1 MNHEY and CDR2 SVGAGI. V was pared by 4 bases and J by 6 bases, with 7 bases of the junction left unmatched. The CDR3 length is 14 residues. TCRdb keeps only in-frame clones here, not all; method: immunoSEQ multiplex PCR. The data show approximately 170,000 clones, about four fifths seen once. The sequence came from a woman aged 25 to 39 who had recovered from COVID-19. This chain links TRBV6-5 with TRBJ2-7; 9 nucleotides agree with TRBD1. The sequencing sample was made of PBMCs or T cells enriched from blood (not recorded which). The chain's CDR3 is CASSFTTGGTEQYV. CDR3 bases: TGTGCCAGCAGTTTCACAACAGGGGGCACCGAGCAGTACGTC.